This T cell receptor beta chain is from a study of T cells expressing NK-cell markers (dated by TCRdb to between 2020 and 2021). For the wider study: About 8 donors provided sorted CD3+CD56+NKG2C+, CD3+CD56+NKG2C- and CD3+CD56-NKG2C+ T-cell subsets, whose TCR beta-chain repertoires were profiled. Seven of the eight sequenced donors were HCMV-seropositive and one was HCMV-seronegative. The study sequenced eight donors, all healthy volunteers chosen at random: three men and five women. Libraries were sequenced as 2 x 150 bp reads on Illumina HiSeq 2000/2500, MiSeq or NextSeq.

Study-wide findings and limitations: Whether the expanded NKG2C-expressing T cell clones were specific for HCMV antigens remained unclear. In roughly 6 donors, the dominant CD3+CD56+NKG2C+ clonotypes ranked among the top 10 CD8+ clonotypes, making up about 1.0-7.5% of CD8+ T cells. Those dominant clonotypes were again the most abundant among CD3+CD56-NKG2C+ cells in a few donors, at roughly 25-60.1%.

Sequencing was performed on an Illumina HiSeq 2000. TCR beta cDNA libraries were prepared using 5'RACE template switching, which introduced a universal primer site and unique molecular identifiers. cDNA synthesis was primed from the TCR beta constant segment, followed by two successive PCR amplification steps. On the authors' methods: MIGEC handled demultiplexing of the reads and grouping by UMI, while MiTCR was used to assemble and quantify clonotypes. To exclude erroneous sequences, any TCR cDNA sequence not supported by at least two reads was discarded. The tcR package was used for downstream repertoire analysis, with clonotypes matched between fractions based on CDR3 nucleotide sequence plus V segment. VDJmatch was used to annotate antigen specificity against VDJdb, with one amino acid substitution allowed in CDR3. TCRdb reprocessed the reads and assigns one entry to each CDR3 protein sequence, leaving out DNA. The authors' filters were not applied to this entry. The sample's clone listing holds 300,000 to 500,000 distinct CDR3 sequences. Of the sample, about 10% falls within the top ten clones.

Comment on this clonotype: The clone's antigen remains unknown.

HCMV-specific IgG was detected in serum with a commercial ELISA kit to determine HCMV serostatus. Peripheral blood mononuclear cells were isolated from blood by Ficoll density gradient centrifugation. From the germline V gene (reference sequence), CDR1 is LNHDA and CDR2 is SQIVND. The CDR3 runs 15 residues from the cysteine to the phenylalanine. The DNA sequence is not available. The chain is made from TRBV19 and TRBJ1-5; without DNA, the TCRdb call of TRBD1 cannot be checked. Sample: blood T cells: a sorted CD56 or NKG2C T cell subset, CD4+ or CD8+ T cells, or bulk PBMC T cells (not recorded which). This TCR was recovered from a woman between 45 and 65 years old in good health. Donor details come from another sample of the same person, matched by shared clones. This receptor has the CDR3 CASSMGQNSNQPQHF.